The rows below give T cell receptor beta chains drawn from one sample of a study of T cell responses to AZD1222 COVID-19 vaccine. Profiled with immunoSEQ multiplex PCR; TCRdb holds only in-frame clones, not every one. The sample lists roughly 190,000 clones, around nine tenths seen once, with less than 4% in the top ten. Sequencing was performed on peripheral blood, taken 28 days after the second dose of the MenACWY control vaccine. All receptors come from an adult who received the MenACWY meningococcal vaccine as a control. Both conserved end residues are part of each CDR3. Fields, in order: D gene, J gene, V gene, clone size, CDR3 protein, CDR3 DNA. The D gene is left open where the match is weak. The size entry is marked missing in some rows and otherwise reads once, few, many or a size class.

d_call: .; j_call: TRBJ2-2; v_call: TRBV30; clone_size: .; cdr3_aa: CAWSDALGGLTGELFF; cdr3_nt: TGTGCCTGGAGTGACGCCTTGGGGGGTCTGACCGGGGAGCTGTTTTTT
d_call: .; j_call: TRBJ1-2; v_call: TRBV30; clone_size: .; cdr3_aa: CAWIGGPGAGANYGYTF; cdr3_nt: TGTGCCTGGATCGGGGGCCCGGGGGCAGGAGCTAACTATGGCTACACCTTC
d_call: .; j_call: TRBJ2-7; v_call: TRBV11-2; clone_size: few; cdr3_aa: CASRTGGSSYEQYF; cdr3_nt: TGTGCCAGTAGGACCGGGGGAAGCTCCTACGAGCAGTACTTC
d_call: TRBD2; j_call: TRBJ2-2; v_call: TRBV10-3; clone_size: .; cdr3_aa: CAISEQGGVTGELFF; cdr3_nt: TGTGCCATCAGTGAGCAGGGAGGGGTCACCGGGGAGCTGTTTTTT
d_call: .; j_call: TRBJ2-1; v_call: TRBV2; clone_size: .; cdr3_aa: CASSETRDNEQFF; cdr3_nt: TGTGCCAGCAGTGAAACGCGGGACAATGAGCAGTTCTTC
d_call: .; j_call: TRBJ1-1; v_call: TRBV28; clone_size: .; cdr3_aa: CASSFWATLNTEAFF; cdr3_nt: TGTGCCAGCAGTTTCTGGGCCACCCTGAACACTGAAGCTTTCTTT
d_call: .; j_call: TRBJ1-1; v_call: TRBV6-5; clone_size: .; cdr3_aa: CATQRGRSEAFF; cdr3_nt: TGTGCCACCCAAAGGGGGAGGTCTGAAGCTTTCTTT
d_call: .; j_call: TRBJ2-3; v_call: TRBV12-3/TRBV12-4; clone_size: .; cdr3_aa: CASSPFRDTQYF; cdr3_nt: TGTGCCAGCAGCCCATTTCGCGATACGCAGTATTTT
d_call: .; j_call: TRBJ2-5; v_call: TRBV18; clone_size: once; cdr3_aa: CASSSQETQYF; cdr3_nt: TGTGCCAGCTCATCGCAAGAGACCCAGTACTTC
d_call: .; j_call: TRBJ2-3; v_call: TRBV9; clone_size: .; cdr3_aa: CASSVATRAFPLGTDTQYF; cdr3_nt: TGTGCCAGCAGCGTAGCTACGAGGGCTTTCCCTTTGGGCACAGATACGCAGTATTTT
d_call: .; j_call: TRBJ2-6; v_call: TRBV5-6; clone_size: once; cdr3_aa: CASSFWISVSISGANVLTF; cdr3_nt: TGTGCCAGCAGCTTCTGGATCAGTGTGAGCATCTCTGGGGCCAACGTCCTGACTTTC
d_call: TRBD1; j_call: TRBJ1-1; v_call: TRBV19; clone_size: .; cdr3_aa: CASTEFQGARTEAFF; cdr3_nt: TGTGCCAGCACAGAGTTCCAGGGGGCGCGAACTGAAGCTTTCTTT
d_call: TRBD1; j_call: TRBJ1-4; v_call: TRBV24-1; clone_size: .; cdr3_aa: CATSEGTGGRGEKLFF; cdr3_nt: TGTGCCACCAGTGAGGGGACAGGGGGCAGGGGTGAAAAACTGTTTTTT